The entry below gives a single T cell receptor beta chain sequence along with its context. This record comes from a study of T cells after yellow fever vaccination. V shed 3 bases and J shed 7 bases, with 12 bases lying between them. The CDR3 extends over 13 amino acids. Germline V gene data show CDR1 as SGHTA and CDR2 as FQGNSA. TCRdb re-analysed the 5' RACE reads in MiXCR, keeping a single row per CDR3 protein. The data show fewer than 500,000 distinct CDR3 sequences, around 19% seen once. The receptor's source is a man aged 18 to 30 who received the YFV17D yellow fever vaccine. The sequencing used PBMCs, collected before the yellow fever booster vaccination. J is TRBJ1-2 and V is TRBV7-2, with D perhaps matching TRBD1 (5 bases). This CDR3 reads CASSFSQGGGYTF. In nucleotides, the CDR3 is TGTGCCAGCAGCTTTTCGCAGGGCGGTGGCTACACCTTC.